The 32 T cell receptor beta chains given below trace back to one sample, sequenced in a study of blood T cell repertoires in COVID-19. Assay used: immunoSEQ multiplex PCR; TCRdb lists only in-frame clones, some missing. The table lists approximately 210,000 clones, about 90% of them singletons, with approximately 8% in the top ten. Specimen: PBMCs or T cells enriched from blood (not recorded which). These receptors were obtained from a woman under 30 who had recovered from COVID-19.

V usage is TRBV28 and J usage is TRBJ2-1, with 8 bases aligning to TRBD1. CDR3 length: 16 residues. The ends lost 6 bases at V and 4 bases at J; junction bases unmatched: 11. Per the germline V gene, CDR1 is MDHEN and CDR2 is SYDVKM. The CDR3 protein is CASSPLYGQGYNEQFF. The DNA for the CDR3 is TGTGCCAGCAGCCCCCTTTACGGACAGGGATACAATGAGCAGTTCTTC.

This chain uses TRBV18 with TRBJ1-2; D unresolved. The CDR3 extends over 21 amino acids. V lost 2 bases to trimming and J lost 3 bases, with 31 bases between them. Looked up from germline, CDR1 is KGHSH and CDR2 is LQKENI. The CDR3 here is CASSPITAIITREVKDYGYTF. The CDR3 DNA is TGTGCCAGCTCACCAATTACAGCTATCATTACTCGGGAGGTCAAGGACTATGGCTACACCTTC. The full variable domain, in which reference TRBV18 and TRBJ1-2 provide the parts outside the CDR3, is NAGVMQNPRHLVRRRGQEARLRCSPMKGHSHVYWYRQLPEEGLKFMVYLQKENIIDESGMPKERFSAEFPKEGPSILRIQQVVRGDSAAYFCASSPITAIITREVKDYGYTFGSGTRLTVV.

The chain employs TRBV28 and TRBJ2-7; no definite D call. CDR1 is MDHEN, CDR2 SYDVKM, per germline. The CDR3 has 9 amino acids. V lost 10 bases and J lost 5, with 6 bases in between. In DNA, the CDR3 is TGTGCCACTAGAGACGAGCAGTACTTC. Residues: CATRDEQYF.

The rearrangement links TRBV30 to TRBJ1-5, with TRBD1 matching 7 bases. This CDR3 contains 13 residues. V was clipped by 0 bases and J by 12 bases; unmatched bases: 8. The V gene's germline CDR1 is GTSNPN and CDR2 SVGIG (reference sequence). CDR3 loop: CAWSVLEGAGQHF. Written as DNA, the CDR3 is TGTGCCTGGAGTGTACTTGAGGGGGCGGGCCAGCATTTT.

The gene calls are TRBV6-5 and TRBJ2-2; 7 bases match TRBD2. V was pared by 8 bases and J by 4 bases, with 7 bases of the junction left unmatched. Germline V gene lookup returns CDR1 MNHEY and CDR2 SVGAGI. This CDR3 is 14 amino acids long. CDR3 amino acids: CASRSGGGTGELFF. The CDR3 DNA reads TGTGCCAGCCGCAGTGGGGGGGGCACCGGGGAGCTGTTTTTT.

This rearrangement joins TRBV11-2 to TRBJ2-7, with D tentatively TRBD2 (5 bases). From germline, CDR1 is SGHAT and CDR2 FQNNGV. Trimming took 5 bases from V and 0 from J, leaving 17 bases between them. This CDR3 has 16 residues. In nucleotides, the CDR3 is TGTGCCAGCAGCATCTCGAGTTGGACTTACTCCTACGAGCAGTACTTC. Residues: CASSISSWTYSYEQYF.

The count of this clone is one. V usage is TRBV5-1 and J usage is TRBJ1-1, with D uncertain. The germline CDR1 and CDR2 sequences are SGHRS and YFSETQ. This CDR3 is 14 amino acids long. The ends were cut back, 6 bases at V and 0 bases at J, with 12 bases in the middle. This CDR3 reads CASTGNPLNTEAFF. CDR3 sequence (DNA): TGCGCCAGCACAGGCAACCCACTGAACACTGAAGCTTTCTTT.

The chain is built from TRBV15 and TRBJ1-2, with 8 bases matching TRBD1. J lost 4 bases, V lost 2 bases, and 3 bases had no gene match. The CDR3 loop spans 14 amino acids. CDR1 is LNHNV, CDR2 YYDKDF, per germline (reference sequence). This CDR3 reads CATSRRGTGYGYTF. In nucleotides, the CDR3 is TGTGCCACCAGCAGACGTGGGACAGGCTATGGCTACACCTTC.

The V call is TRBV6-5, the J call TRBJ1-2; the D gene is possibly TRBD1 (5 bases). Germline CDR1 reads MNHEY; CDR2 reads SVGAGI. The V end lost 6 bases, the J end lost 8 bases, and 16 bases lay between the germline ends. The CDR3 runs to 13 residues. DNA of the CDR3: TGTGCCAGCAGCCCGCGGGGGGTCTGGGGCTACACCTTC. Its translation: CASSPRGVWGYTF.

This clone was seen a few times. The chain is built from TRBV4-2 and TRBJ2-3; 13 bases align to TRBD2. This CDR3 region has 15 residues. V shed 4 bases, J shed 6 bases, and the junction held 4 bases outside the gene matches. Germline values: CDR1 LGHNA, CDR2 YNFKEQ. CDR3 in DNA: TGTGCCAGCAGCCCTGGACTAGCGGGGGTTGATACGCAGTATTTT. Its translation is CASSPGLAGVDTQYF.

The chain combines TRBV12-3 or TRBV12-4 with TRBJ2-7, with D tentatively TRBD1 (6 bases). The CDR3 runs 13 residues. V lost 5 bases and J lost 3, with 11 bases in between. The CDR3 reads CASSPGHRYEQYF. The CDR3 nucleotides are TGTGCCAGCAGTCCGGGACATCGCTACGAGCAGTACTTC.

The CDR3 is CAIAQGSTNEKLFF. DNA of the CDR3: TGTGCCATCGCACAGGGGAGCACTAATGAAAAACTGTTTTTT. The chain carries TRBV10-3 and TRBJ1-4; 7 bases agree with TRBD1. This CDR3 has 14 amino acids. Trimming at V came to 8 bases and at J to 2 bases, leaving 5 bases not matched to a gene. Germline CDR1 and CDR2: ENHRY and SYGVKD.

This sequence joins TRBV18 and TRBJ1-6; 9 bases line up with TRBD1. The CDR3 sequence is 19 residues long. V trimming: 5 bases; J trimming: 7 bases; junction bases outside the gene matches: 18. Germline loops: CDR1 KGHSH, CDR2 LQKENI. The CDR3 spells CASSSREGGQTGGNSPLHF. CDR3 nucleotides: TGTGCCAGCTCATCACGGGAGGGCGGTCAAACAGGGGGCAATTCACCCCTCCACTTT.

The V gene is TRBV7-9, the J gene TRBJ1-1; weak D call: TRBD1 (6 bases). Germline V gives CDR1 SEHNR, CDR2 FQNEAQ (reference sequence). The V end lost 5 bases, the J end lost 10 bases, and 23 bases lay between the germline ends. The CDR3 consists of 15 residues. The CDR3 here is CASSITPGVLQGAFF. DNA of the CDR3: TGTGCCAGCAGCATCACTCCAGGGGTCCTCCAAGGAGCTTTCTTT.

The V and J genes are TRBV18 and TRBJ1-2; D not resolved. The germline gives CDR1 KGHSH, CDR2 LQKENI. Trimming shortened V by 2 bases and J by 0 bases, and 4 bases separated the two germline ends. The CDR3 sequence is 13 residues long. The CDR3 loop reads CASSPTSNYGYTF. The CDR3 bases are TGTGCCAGCTCACCAACATCTAACTATGGCTACACCTTC.

The V call is TRBV30, the J call TRBJ1-3; D is perhaps TRBD1 (5 bases). The CDR3 has 15 residues. V was cut by 1 base and J by 2 bases, with 12 bases left in between. Germline V gene data show CDR1 as GTSNPN and CDR2 as SVGIG (reference sequence). CDR3 region: CAWSAQGFAGNTIYF. For the CDR3, the DNA is TGTGCCTGGAGTGCCCAGGGCTTTGCTGGAAACACCATATATTTT.

This sequence joins TRBV6-2 or TRBV6-3 and TRBJ2-3; D gene uncertain. V lost 0 bases to trimming and J lost 3 bases, with 4 bases between them. CDR1 is MNHEY, CDR2 SVGEGT, per germline. The CDR3 has 13 amino acids. The CDR3 loop is CASSYSGTDTQYF. CDR3 nucleotide sequence: TGTGCCAGCAGTTACTCCGGGACAGATACGCAGTATTTT.

The rearrangement links TRBV19 to TRBJ1-5; D gene uncertain. Germline-derived CDR1 and CDR2 are LNHDA and SQIVND (reference sequence). The CDR3 is 13 amino acids. Deletions cut 6 bases from V and 0 bases from J, with 6 bases between. CDR3 amino acids: CASRRFSNQPQHF. The CDR3 DNA sequence: TGTGCCAGTAGGCGGTTTAGCAATCAGCCCCAGCATTTT.

The chain recombines TRBV9 with TRBJ1-2; tentatively, D is TRBD1 (5 bases). CDR1 and CDR2 (germline): SGDLS, YYNGEE. This CDR3 region has 17 residues. With 0 bases removed from V and 8 bases from J, the gap between germline ends came to 23 bases. The chain's CDR3 is CASSVEGISGAGYGYTF. The DNA for the CDR3 is TGTGCCAGCAGCGTAGAGGGGATTTCGGGAGCGGGGTACGGCTACACCTTC.

The J gene is TRBJ2-7, the V gene TRBV5-1, with D possibly matching TRBD2 (5 bases). Germline V gives CDR1 SGHRS, CDR2 YFSETQ. With 4 bases removed from V and 3 bases from J, the gap between germline ends came to 8 bases. There are 12 residues in the CDR3. The CDR3 reads CASSPAGYEQYF. The CDR3 DNA sequence: TGCGCCAGCAGCCCGGCGGGCTACGAGCAGTACTTC.

The chain has TRBV5-1 and TRBJ2-7; 9 positions agree with TRBD1. Germline CDR1 and CDR2: SGHRS and YFSETQ. Losses at the gene ends were 2 bases for V and 7 bases for J; bases not matched to a gene: 13. The CDR3 extends over 16 amino acids. This chain's CDR3 is CASSLNPGQGFGEQYF. CDR3 nucleotides: TGCGCCAGCAGCTTAAACCCGGGACAGGGTTTTGGAGAGCAGTACTTC.

The CDR3 DNA is TGTGCCAGCAGCTTAGAAGGAGGAGCCTACGAGCAGTACTTC. Encoded protein: CASSLEGGAYEQYF. The J gene is TRBJ2-7, the V gene TRBV7-2; the D gene is possibly TRBD2 (5 bases). From germline, CDR1 is SGHTA and CDR2 FQGNSA. V lost 1 base and J 2 bases, leaving 9 bases between the germline ends. The CDR3 spans 14 residues.

The chain recombines TRBV5-4 with TRBJ2-3, with 9 bases aligning to TRBD1. V dropped 0 bases and J dropped 7; count of bases not matched to a gene: 12. CDR1 is SGHNT, CDR2 YYREEE, per germline (reference sequence). The CDR3 extends over 17 amino acids. CDR3 region: CASSLGPRTGAFYTQYF. In nucleotides, the CDR3 is TGTGCCAGCAGCTTGGGCCCCCGGACAGGGGCTTTTTATACGCAGTATTTT.

The chain is built from TRBV15 and TRBJ1-4; a weak D match, TRBD1 (5 bases). With 0 bases removed from V and 5 bases from J, the gap between germline ends came to 16 bases. Germline-derived CDR1 and CDR2 are LNHNV and YYDKDF (reference sequence). This CDR3 has 17 amino acids. DNA for the CDR3: TGTGCCACCAGCAGAGACGGGGGGGTTTTCTTCAATGAAAAACTGTTTTTT. As protein: CATSRDGGVFFNEKLFF. Using reference TRBV15 and TRBJ1-4 for the parts outside the CDR3, the full variable domain is DAMVIQNPRYQVTQFGKPVTLSCSQTLNHNVMYWYQQKSSQAPKLLFHYYDKDFNNEADTPDNFQSRRPNTSFCFLDIRSPGLGDTAMYLCATSRDGGVFFNEKLFFGSGTQLSVL.

This rearrangement joins TRBV5-4 to TRBJ2-1, with 11 nucleotides matching TRBD2. This CDR3 region has 15 residues. Germline CDR1 reads SGHNT; CDR2 reads YYREEE (reference sequence). Trimming at V came to 1 base and at J to 8 bases, leaving 5 bases not matched to a gene. CDR3 coding DNA: TGTGCCAGCAGCTTGCCTAGCGGGGGGATTGATGAGCAGTTCTTC. Translated, it gives CASSLPSGGIDEQFF. The full variable domain, its missing parts supplied by reference TRBV5-4 and TRBJ2-1, is ETGVTQSPTHLIKTRGQQVTLRCSSQSGHNTVSWYQQALGQGPQFIFQYYREEENGRGNFPPRFSGLQFPNYSSELNVNALELDDSALYLCASSLPSGGIDEQFFGPGTRLTVL.

V usage is TRBV19 and J usage is TRBJ2-3, with 10 positions matching TRBD1. This CDR3 region has 15 residues. CDR1 is LNHDA and CDR2 is SQIVND in the germline V gene (reference sequence). V lost 5 bases and J lost 2; bases outside the gene matches: 4. The CDR3 sequence is CASSAGQGVTDTQYF. CDR3 in DNA: TGTGCCAGTAGTGCCGGACAGGGGGTCACAGATACGCAGTATTTT.

The gene calls are TRBV6-2 or TRBV6-3 and TRBJ2-1, with TRBD1 as a possible D gene (5 bases). This CDR3 is built from 15 residues. Trimming removed 6 bases at V and 8 bases at J, with 20 bases between. Per germline, CDR1 MNHEY and CDR2 SVGEGT. CDR3 loop: CASSEPPQGRHEQFF. The CDR3 bases are TGTGCCAGCAGCGAGCCACCTCAGGGTAGGCATGAGCAGTTCTTC.

The chain couples TRBV7-9 to TRBJ2-7; the D gene is possibly TRBD1 (6 bases). The CDR3 has 15 residues. V was pared by 6 bases and J by 2 bases, with 17 bases between. Per the germline V gene, CDR1 is SEHNR and CDR2 is FQNEAQ (reference sequence). CDR3 sequence (DNA): TGTGCCAGCAGTCCAGGCAGGGGATTCCCCTACGAGCAGTACTTC. The encoded protein is CASSPGRGFPYEQYF.

The rearrangement joins TRBV5-1 to TRBJ1-1; D remains unclear. Trimming shortened V by 0 bases and J by 0 bases, and 3 bases separated the two germline ends. Germline V CDR1 and CDR2: SGHRS, YFSETQ. The CDR3 is made up of 13 amino acids. This CDR3 is CASSLGMNTEAFF. The CDR3 region has the DNA TGCGCCAGCAGCTTGGGTATGAACACTGAAGCTTTCTTT.

V usage is TRBV30 and J usage is TRBJ1-6; the D gene is possibly TRBD1 (6 bases). This CDR3 contains 13 residues. Trimming stripped 5 bases from V and 6 bases from J, with 11 bases between. Germline V CDR1 and CDR2: GTSNPN, SVGIG (reference sequence). This CDR3 reads CAWGGQGNSPLHF. In DNA, the CDR3 is TGTGCCTGGGGGGGGCAGGGTAATTCACCCCTCCACTTT.

V usage is TRBV9 and J usage is TRBJ1-2, with 9 bases lining up with TRBD1. CDR3 length: 15 amino acids. V shed 4 bases and J 5 bases; nucleotides not matched to a gene: 9. The germline V gene has CDR1 SGDLS and CDR2 YYNGEE. CDR3: CASSLKPGQGYGYTF. As DNA, the CDR3 is TGTGCCAGCAGCTTAAAACCGGGACAGGGTTATGGCTACACCTTC.

V gene TRBV7-9 combines with J gene TRBJ1-2; maybe TRBD1 (5 bases). Trimming cost V 1 base and J 7 bases, with 10 bases left between them. Per the germline V gene, CDR1 is SEHNR and CDR2 is FQNEAQ (reference sequence). The CDR3 has 13 amino acids. Written as DNA, the CDR3 is TGTGCCAGCAGCTTAGATACAGGTGGTGGCTACACCTTC. Translated, it gives CASSLDTGGGYTF.